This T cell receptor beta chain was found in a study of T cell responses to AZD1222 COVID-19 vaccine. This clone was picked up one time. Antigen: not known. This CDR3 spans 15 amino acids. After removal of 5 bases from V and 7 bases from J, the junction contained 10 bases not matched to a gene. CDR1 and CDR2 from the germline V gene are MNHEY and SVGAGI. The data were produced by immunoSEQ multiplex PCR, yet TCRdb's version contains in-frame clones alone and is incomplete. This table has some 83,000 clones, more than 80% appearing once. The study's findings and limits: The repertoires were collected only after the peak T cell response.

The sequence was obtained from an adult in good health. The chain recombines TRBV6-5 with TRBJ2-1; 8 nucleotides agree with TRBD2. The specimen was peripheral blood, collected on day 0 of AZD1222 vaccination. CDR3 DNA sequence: TGTGCCAGCAGTCGCTCCGGACTAGCTGCTAATGAGCAGTTCTTC. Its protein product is CASSRSGLAANEQFF.